This entry lists 7 T cell receptor beta chains sequenced from one sample in a study of synovial regulatory T cells in juvenile arthritis. The assay was immunoSEQ multiplex PCR, and TCRdb's table has in-frame clones only and misses some. This listing includes 10,000 or so clones. Sequencing was performed on Treg cells from blood. Subset in this sample: remaining (HLA-DR-negative) circulating blood Treg cells. These receptors were collected from a donor aged 2-30 years with juvenile idiopathic arthritis.

The chain couples TRBV19 to TRBJ1-2; the TRBD1 assignment by TCRdb is unverifiable without DNA. Germline V gene lookup returns CDR1 LNHDA and CDR2 SQIVND (reference sequence). The length of the CDR3 is 15 residues. No DNA appears here. CDR3: CASSGGTGKAYGYTF.

V is TRBV4-3 and J is TRBJ2-3; TCRdb names TRBD2, which stays unverified in the absence of DNA. The CDR3 contains 15 residues. DNA was not recorded. Germline CDR1 and CDR2: LGHNA and YSLEER. The CDR3 loop is CASSHTSGGLYTQYF.

The V and J genes are TRBV19 and TRBJ1-5; TCRdb picks TRBD1, but there is no DNA to check that call. The CDR3 contains 15 residues. The nucleotide record is missing. CDR1 is LNHDA, CDR2 SQIVND, per germline (reference sequence). The CDR3 sequence: CASSRLGTVNQPQHF.

V usage is TRBV10-3 and J usage is TRBJ2-7. The CDR3 extends over 13 amino acids. The protein alone is recorded here. CDR1 ENHRY and CDR2 SYGVKD come from the germline V gene. CDR3 protein: CAIRRDNSYEQYF.

The CDR3 sequence is CASSFGLAGGTSYEQYF. The V gene is TRBV5-4, the J gene TRBJ2-7; TCRdb calls TRBD2, which cannot be checked without DNA. The V gene's germline CDR1 is SGHNT and CDR2 YYREEE (reference sequence). There are 17 residues in the CDR3. The DNA is not on file.

The rearrangement links TRBV10-3 to TRBJ1-5; lacking DNA, the TRBD1 call made by TCRdb goes unchecked. The CDR3 extends over 14 amino acids. The DNA is unrecorded. Per germline, CDR1 ENHRY and CDR2 SYGVKD. The chain's CDR3 is CAINTGGRNQPQHF.

The chain links TRBV20-1 to TRBJ2-1. This CDR3 has 11 residues. No nucleotide data were recorded. Germline-derived CDR1 and CDR2 are DFQATT and SNEGSKA (reference sequence). The CDR3 reads CSAMGYNEQFF.